A selection of T cell receptor beta chains follows, all from one sample in a study of shared clonotypes between healthy human individuals. Clones were read by immunoSEQ multiplex PCR, and TCRdb kept only the in-frame ones, dropping some. The sample lists under 600,000 clones, roughly 98% occurring once. The source material was naive CD8+ T cells sorted from blood. These receptors originate from a young man in good health. Each CDR3 is given with its conserved first and last residue. The D gene is left open where the match is weak. Rows give clone size only sometimes, using once, few, many, or a class for an expanded clone.

d_call clone_size j_call v_call cdr3_aa cdr3_nt
- - TRBJ2-1 TRBV27 CASSWAHEQFF TGTGCCAGCAGTTGGGCCCATGAGCAGTTCTTC
- - TRBJ2-5 TRBV13 CASSLGAGRETQYF TGTGCCAGCAGCTTAGGGGCCGGGAGAGAGACCCAGTACTTC
- once TRBJ2-1 TRBV27 CASSEFLPPYEQFF TGTGCCAGCAGTGAATTCCTCCCACCCTATGAGCAGTTCTTC
TRBD2 - TRBJ2-1 TRBV9 CASSDSGSFYNEQFF TGTGCCAGCAGCGATAGCGGGAGTTTCTACAATGAGCAGTTCTTC
- - TRBJ2-3 TRBV28 CASSLVYRAPDTQYF TGTGCCAGCAGTTTAGTTTACAGGGCCCCAGATACGCAGTATTTT
TRBD2 - TRBJ2-5 TRBV2 CASSEDGGEQETQYF TGTGCCAGCAGTGAAGATGGGGGGGAGCAAGAGACCCAGTACTTC
- - TRBJ2-7 TRBV5-6 CASKRTETYEQYF TGTGCCAGCAAAAGGACAGAGACTTACGAGCAGTACTTC
TRBD1 - TRBJ1-1 TRBV27 CASRTPGGVNTEAFF TGTGCCAGCCGAACCCCAGGGGGGGTAAACACTGAAGCTTTCTTT
- - TRBJ2-4 TRBV15 CATSRDYKVWVAKNIQYF TGTGCCACCAGCAGAGATTATAAAGTCTGGGTTGCCAAAAACATTCAGTACTTC
TRBD2 - TRBJ2-5 TRBV5-1 CASSLNVLAGGETQYF TGCGCCAGCAGCTTGAATGTTTTAGCGGGAGGAGAGACCCAGTACTTC
- - TRBJ2-5 TRBV10-3 CAISDWQEETQYF TGTGCCATCAGTGATTGGCAGGAAGAGACCCAGTACTTC
TRBD2 - TRBJ2-3 TRBV5-6 CASSEIGLAAEYF TGTGCCAGCAGCGAGATCGGACTAGCGGCGGAGTATTTT
- - TRBJ1-4 TRBV9 CASSVAGTNEKLFF TGTGCCAGCAGCGTAGCGGGTACTAATGAAAAACTGTTTTTT
- - TRBJ2-7 TRBV13 CASRGAPDYEQYF TGTGCCAGCAGGGGAGCCCCCGACTACGAGCAGTACTTC
- - TRBJ2-1 TRBV7-7 CASSLGGTQGNEQFF TGTGCCAGCAGCTTAGGGGGCACCCAGGGCAATGAGCAGTTCTTC
TRBD2 - TRBJ2-3 TRBV9 CASSVVTSGISDTQYF TGTGCCAGCAGCGTAGTAACTAGCGGCATATCTGATACGCAGTATTTT
- once TRBJ2-5 TRBV27 CASSLAHRQETQYF TGTGCCAGCAGTTTGGCACATAGACAAGAGACCCAGTACTTC
TRBD1 - TRBJ1-2 TRBV7-9 CASSSPGTGDGYTF TGTGCCAGCAGCTCCCCCGGGACAGGGGATGGCTACACCTTC
- - TRBJ1-4 TRBV6-4 CASPWIQEGSNEKLFF TGTGCCAGCCCATGGATCCAAGAAGGATCGAATGAAAAACTGTTTTTT
- - TRBJ2-1 TRBV20-1 CSANPATEQFF TGCAGTGCCAACCCCGCCACTGAGCAGTTCTTC
TRBD1 - TRBJ2-3 TRBV5-5 CASSYRTGPDTQYF TGTGCCAGCAGCTATCGGACAGGGCCAGATACGCAGTATTTT
TRBD2 - TRBJ2-7 TRBV29-1 CSVGGTSGSYEQYF TGCAGCGTCGGGGGGACTAGCGGGAGCTACGAGCAGTACTTC
TRBD1 - TRBJ1-1 TRBV5-1 CASSLRQGATPEAFF TGCGCCAGCAGCCTCCGACAGGGGGCTACCCCTGAAGCTTTCTTT
- once TRBJ2-5 TRBV7-6 CASSYITALIKETQYF TGTGCCAGCAGCTACATTACAGCCCTGATCAAAGAGACCCAGTACTTC
- once TRBJ1-4 TRBV4-1 CASSQALGFGNEKLFF TGCGCCAGCAGCCAAGCATTAGGATTCGGAAATGAAAAACTGTTTTTT
- - TRBJ1-2 TRBV4-1 CASSQDLAANYGYTF TGCGCCAGCAGCCAAGACCTCGCCGCAAACTATGGCTACACCTTC
- - TRBJ2-5 TRBV7-3 CASSLSGKETQYF TGTGCCAGCAGCTTAAGCGGGAAAGAGACCCAGTACTTC
- - TRBJ2-7 TRBV7-9 CASSRQGSYEQYF TGTGCCAGCAGCCGGCAGGGCTCCTACGAGCAGTACTTC
- - TRBJ2-7 TRBV29-1 CSVAGLTTGHSYEQYF TGCAGCGTCGCCGGTTTAACGACAGGCCACTCCTACGAGCAGTACTTC
- - TRBJ2-5 TRBV15 CATSRPRVAGETQYF TGTGCCACCAGCAGACCCCGAGTAGCTGGGGAGACCCAGTACTTC